This T cell receptor (beta chain) was recovered during a study of post-analysis software for immune sequencing data. Study background: There were relapsing-remitting, secondary progressive and progressive-relapsing multiple sclerosis among the disease courses included. Points from the study as a whole: Under F measure analysis, samples from one preparation batch co-clustered strongly. Significantly lower normalized Chao1 diversity was found in patients with multiple sclerosis relative to controls. Five TRBV segments (TRBV5-6, TRBV5-1 and TRBV20-1 among them) occurred more frequently in patients than in controls.

TCR beta cDNA libraries included unique molecular identifiers. TCRdb re-called the PCR reads through MiXCR, storing one row per CDR3 protein. The sample yields about 570,000 distinct CDR3 sequences, around a third seen once. This CDR3 is 16 amino acids long. The germline V gene has CDR1 DFQATT and CDR2 SNEGSKA (reference sequence). V was pared by 5 bases and J by 1 base, with 9 bases of the junction left unmatched. Note on this clonotype: The antigen is unknown.

The receptor was derived from a girl aged 2-17 years with multiple sclerosis. The chain recombines TRBV20-1 with TRBJ2-5; TRBD2 agrees at 11 bases. Sequencing was carried out using blood. The CDR3 reads CSAPGTSGSSQETQYF. CDR3 DNA sequence: TGCAGTGCTCCCGGGACTAGCGGATCGTCCCAAGAGACCCAGTACTTC.